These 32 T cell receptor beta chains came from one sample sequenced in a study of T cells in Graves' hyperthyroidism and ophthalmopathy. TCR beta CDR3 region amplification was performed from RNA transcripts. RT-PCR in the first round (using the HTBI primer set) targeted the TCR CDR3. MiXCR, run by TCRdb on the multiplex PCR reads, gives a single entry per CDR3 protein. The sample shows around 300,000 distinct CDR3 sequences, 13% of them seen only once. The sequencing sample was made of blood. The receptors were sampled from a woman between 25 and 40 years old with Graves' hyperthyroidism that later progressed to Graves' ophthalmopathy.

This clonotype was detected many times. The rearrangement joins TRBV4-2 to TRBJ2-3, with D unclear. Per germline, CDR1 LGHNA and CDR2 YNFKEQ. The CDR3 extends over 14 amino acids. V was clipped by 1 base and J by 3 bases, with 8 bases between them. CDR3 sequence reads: CASSQVQETDTQYF. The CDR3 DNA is TGTGCCAGCAGCCAAGTCCAAGAAACAGATACGCAGTATTTT.

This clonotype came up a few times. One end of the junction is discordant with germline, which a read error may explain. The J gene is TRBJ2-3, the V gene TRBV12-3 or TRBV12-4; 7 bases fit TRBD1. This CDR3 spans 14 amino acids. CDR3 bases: TGTGCCAGCAGTCTCCGACAGGGCACAGATACGCGGTATTTT. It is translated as CASSLRQGTDTRYF.

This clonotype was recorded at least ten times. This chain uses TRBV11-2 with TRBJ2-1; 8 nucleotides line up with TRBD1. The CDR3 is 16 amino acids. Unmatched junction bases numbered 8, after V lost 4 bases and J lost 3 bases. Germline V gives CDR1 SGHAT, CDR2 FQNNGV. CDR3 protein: CASSSPHRGIYNEQFF. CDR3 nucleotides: TGTGCCAGCAGCTCCCCGCACAGGGGGATCTACAATGAGCAGTTCTTC. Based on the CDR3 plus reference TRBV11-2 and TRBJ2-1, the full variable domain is EAGVAQSPRYKIIEKRQSVAFWCNPISGHATLYWYQQILGQGPKLLIQFQNNGVVDDSQLPKDRFSAERLKGVDSTLKIQPAKLEDSAVYLCASSSPHRGIYNEQFFGPGTRLTVL.

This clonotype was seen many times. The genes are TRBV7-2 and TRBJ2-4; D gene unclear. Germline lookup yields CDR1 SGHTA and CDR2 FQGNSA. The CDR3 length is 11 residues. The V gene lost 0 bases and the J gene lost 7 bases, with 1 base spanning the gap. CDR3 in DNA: TGTGCCAGCAGCTTAGCTAACATTCAGTACTTC. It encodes CASSLANIQYF.

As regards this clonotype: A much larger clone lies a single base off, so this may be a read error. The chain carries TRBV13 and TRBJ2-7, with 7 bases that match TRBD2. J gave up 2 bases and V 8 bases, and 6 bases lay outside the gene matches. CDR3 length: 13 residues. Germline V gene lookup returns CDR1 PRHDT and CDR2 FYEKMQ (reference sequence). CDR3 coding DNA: TGTGCCAGCGAACTAGCGTTAACCTACGAGCAGTACTTC. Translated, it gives CASELALTYEQYF.

CDR3 residues: CATSDFGLAGPGELFF. CDR3 DNA: TGTGCCACCAGTGATTTTGGGCTAGCGGGTCCCGGGGAGCTGTTTTTT. This chain joins TRBV24-1 and TRBJ2-2, with 8 nucleotides matching TRBD2. V shed 1 base, J shed 6 bases, and the junction held 6 bases outside the gene matches. Germline-derived CDR1 and CDR2 are KGHDR and SFDVKD. This CDR3 has 16 residues.

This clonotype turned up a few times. CDR3 amino acids: CSAGGLRGPYNEQFF. CDR3 coding DNA: TGCAGTGCTGGGGGACTGAGGGGGCCCTACAATGAGCAGTTCTTC. This sequence joins TRBV20-1 and TRBJ2-1; a weak D match, TRBD1 (7 bases). V lost 5 bases to trimming and J lost 2 bases, with 16 bases between them. The CDR3 runs to 15 residues. CDR1 DFQATT and CDR2 SNEGSKA come from the germline V gene (reference sequence).

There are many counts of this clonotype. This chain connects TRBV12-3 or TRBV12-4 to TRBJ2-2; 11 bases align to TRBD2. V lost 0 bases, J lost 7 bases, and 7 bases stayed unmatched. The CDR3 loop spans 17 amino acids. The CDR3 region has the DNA TGTGCCAGCAGTTTAGCGGGGACTAGCGGTGGTCTCGGGGAGCTGTTTTTT. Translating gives CASSLAGTSGGLGELFF.

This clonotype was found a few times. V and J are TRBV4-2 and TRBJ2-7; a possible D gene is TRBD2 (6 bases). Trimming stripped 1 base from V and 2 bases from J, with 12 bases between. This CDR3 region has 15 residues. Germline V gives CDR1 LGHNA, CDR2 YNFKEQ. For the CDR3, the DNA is TGTGCCAGCAGCCAAGCCCCCGGGAGTGCCTACGAGCAGTACTTC. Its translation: CASSQAPGSAYEQYF.

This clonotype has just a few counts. The CDR3 here is CASSDTDSYEQYF. The CDR3 DNA reads as TGTGCCAGCAGCGATACTGACTCCTACGAGCAGTACTTC. This sequence joins TRBV3-1 and TRBJ2-7; D unresolved. V was cut by 5 bases and J by 0 bases, with 8 bases left in between. The germline CDR1 and CDR2 sequences are LGHDT and YNNKEL (reference sequence). The CDR3 covers 13 residues.

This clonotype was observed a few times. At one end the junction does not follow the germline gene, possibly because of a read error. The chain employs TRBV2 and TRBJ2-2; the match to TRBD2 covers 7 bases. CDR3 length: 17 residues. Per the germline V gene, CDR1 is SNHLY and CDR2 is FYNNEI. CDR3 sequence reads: CASSEARSRGSTRELFF. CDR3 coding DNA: TGTGCCAGCAGTGAAGCACGCTCGCGGGGGAGCACCAGGGAGCTGTTTTTT.

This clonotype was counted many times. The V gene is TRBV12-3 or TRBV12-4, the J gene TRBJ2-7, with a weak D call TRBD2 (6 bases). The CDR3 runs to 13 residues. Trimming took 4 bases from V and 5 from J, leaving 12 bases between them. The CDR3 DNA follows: TGTGCCAGCAGTTGGGGGGTAGTCCACGAGCAGTACTTC. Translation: CASSWGVVHEQYF.

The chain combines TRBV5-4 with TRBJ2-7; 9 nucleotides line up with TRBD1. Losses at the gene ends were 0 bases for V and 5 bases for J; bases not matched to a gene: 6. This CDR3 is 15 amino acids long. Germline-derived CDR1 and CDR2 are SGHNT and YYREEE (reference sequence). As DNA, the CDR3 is TGTGCCAGCAGCTTGGGACAGGGGGTTTCGGACGAGCAGTACTTC. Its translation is CASSLGQGVSDEQYF.

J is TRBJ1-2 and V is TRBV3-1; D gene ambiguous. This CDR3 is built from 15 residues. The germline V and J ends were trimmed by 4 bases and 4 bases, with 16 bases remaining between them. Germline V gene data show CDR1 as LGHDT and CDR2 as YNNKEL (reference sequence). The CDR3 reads CASSPKAPSLYGYTF. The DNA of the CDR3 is TGTGCCAGCAGCCCGAAAGCCCCTTCTCTCTATGGCTACACCTTC.

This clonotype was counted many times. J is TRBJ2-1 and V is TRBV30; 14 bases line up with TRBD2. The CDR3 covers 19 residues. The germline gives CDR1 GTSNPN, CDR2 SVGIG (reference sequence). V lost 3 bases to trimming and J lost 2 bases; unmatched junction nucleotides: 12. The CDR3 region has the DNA TGTGCCTGGAGGCCCGGACTAGCGGGAGGCGAGGGACCCTACAATGAGCAGTTCTTC. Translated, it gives CAWRPGLAGGEGPYNEQFF.

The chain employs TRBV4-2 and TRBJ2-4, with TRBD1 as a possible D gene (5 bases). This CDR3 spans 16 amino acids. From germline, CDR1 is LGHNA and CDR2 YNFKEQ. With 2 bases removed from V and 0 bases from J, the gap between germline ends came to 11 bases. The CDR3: CASSQQDTLAKNIQYF. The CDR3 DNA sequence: TGTGCCAGCAGCCAACAGGACACCTTAGCCAAAAACATTCAGTACTTC.

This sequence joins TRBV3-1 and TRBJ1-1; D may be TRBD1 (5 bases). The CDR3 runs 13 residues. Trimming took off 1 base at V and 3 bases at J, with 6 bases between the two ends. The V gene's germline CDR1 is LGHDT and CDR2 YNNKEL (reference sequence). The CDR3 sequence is CASSQVRDTEAFF. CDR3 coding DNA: TGTGCCAGCAGCCAAGTCAGGGACACTGAAGCTTTCTTT. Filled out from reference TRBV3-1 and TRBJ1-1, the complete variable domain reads DTAVSQTPKYLVTQMGNDKSIKCEQNLGHDTMYWYKQDSKKFLKIMFSYNNKELIINETVPNRFSPKSPDKAHLNLHINSLELGDSAVYFCASSQVRDTEAFFGQGTRLTVV.

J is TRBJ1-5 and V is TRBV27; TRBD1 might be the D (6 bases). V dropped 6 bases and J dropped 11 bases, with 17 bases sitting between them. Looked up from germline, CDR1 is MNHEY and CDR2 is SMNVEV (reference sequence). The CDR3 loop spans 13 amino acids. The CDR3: CASRSGDQYAQHF. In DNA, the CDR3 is TGTGCCAGCAGATCAGGGGATCAGTACGCCCAGCATTTT.

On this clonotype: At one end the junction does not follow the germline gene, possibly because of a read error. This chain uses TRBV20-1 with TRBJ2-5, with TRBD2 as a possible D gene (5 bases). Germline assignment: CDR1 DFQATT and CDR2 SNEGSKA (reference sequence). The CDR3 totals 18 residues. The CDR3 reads CGASSASSAEGATETQYF. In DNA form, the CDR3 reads TGCGGTGCTAGTAGTGCCAGCAGCGCCGAGGGCGCCACAGAGACCCAGTACTTC.

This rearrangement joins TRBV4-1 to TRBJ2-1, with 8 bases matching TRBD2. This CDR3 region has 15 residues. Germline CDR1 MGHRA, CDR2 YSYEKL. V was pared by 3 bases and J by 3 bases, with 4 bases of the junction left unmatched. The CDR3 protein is CASSHETSDYNEQFF. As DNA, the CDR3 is TGCGCCAGCAGCCATGAGACTAGCGACTACAATGAGCAGTTCTTC.

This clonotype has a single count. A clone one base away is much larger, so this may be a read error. The CDR3 reads CANSRLGGGTDTQYF. The CDR3 region has the DNA TGTGCCAACAGCCGATTGGGGGGTGGCACAGATACGCAGTATTTT. V gene TRBV7-2 combines with J gene TRBJ2-3; the D gene is possibly TRBD2 (6 bases). The CDR3 length is 15 residues. Germline CDR1 is SGHTA and CDR2 is FQGNSA. The full variable domain, in which reference TRBV7-2 and TRBJ2-3 provide the parts outside the CDR3, is GAGVSQSPSNKVTEKGKDVELRCDPISGHTALYWYRQSLGQGLEFLIYFQGNSAPDKSGLPSDRFSAERTGGSVSTLTIQRTQQEDSAVYLCANSRLGGGTDTQYFGPGTRLTVL.

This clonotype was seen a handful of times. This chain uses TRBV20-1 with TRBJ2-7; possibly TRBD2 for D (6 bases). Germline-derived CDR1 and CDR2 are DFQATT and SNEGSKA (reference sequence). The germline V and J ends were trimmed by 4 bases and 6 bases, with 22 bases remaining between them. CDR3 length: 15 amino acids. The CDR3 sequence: CSANRAGEDIGEQYF. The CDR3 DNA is TGCAGTGCTAATAGGGCCGGGGAGGACATCGGCGAGCAGTACTTC.

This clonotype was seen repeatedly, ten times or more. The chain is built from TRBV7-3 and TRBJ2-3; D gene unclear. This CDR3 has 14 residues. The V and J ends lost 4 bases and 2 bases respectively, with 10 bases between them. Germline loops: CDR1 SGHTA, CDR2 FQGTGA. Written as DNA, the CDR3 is TGTGCCAGCAGCTACAGCTTACACACAGATACGCAGTATTTT. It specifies CASSYSLHTDTQYF.

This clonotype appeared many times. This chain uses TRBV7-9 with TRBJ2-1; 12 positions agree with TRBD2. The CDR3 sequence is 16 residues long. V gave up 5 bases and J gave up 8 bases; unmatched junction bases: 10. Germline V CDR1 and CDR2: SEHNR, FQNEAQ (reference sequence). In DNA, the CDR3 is TGTGCCAGCAGCCGAAGACTAGCGGGAGTTGGGCATGAGCAGTTCTTC. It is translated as CASSRRLAGVGHEQFF.

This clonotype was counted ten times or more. This CDR3 reads CASSQDGPKLFF. The DNA of the CDR3 is TGTGCCAGCAGCCAAGACGGTCCAAAACTGTTTTTT. The chain recombines TRBV3-1 with TRBJ1-4; D is undetermined. This CDR3 is 12 amino acids long. The germline gives CDR1 LGHDT, CDR2 YNNKEL (reference sequence). Trimming shortened V by 0 bases and J by 10 bases, and 6 bases separated the two germline ends.

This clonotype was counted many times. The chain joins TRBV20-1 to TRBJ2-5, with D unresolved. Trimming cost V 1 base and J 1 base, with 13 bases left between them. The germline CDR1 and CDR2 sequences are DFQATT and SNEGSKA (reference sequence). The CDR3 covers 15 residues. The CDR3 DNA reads TGCAGTGCTAGAGTATCGAAGACTCCCCAAGAGACCCAGTACTTC. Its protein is CSARVSKTPQETQYF.

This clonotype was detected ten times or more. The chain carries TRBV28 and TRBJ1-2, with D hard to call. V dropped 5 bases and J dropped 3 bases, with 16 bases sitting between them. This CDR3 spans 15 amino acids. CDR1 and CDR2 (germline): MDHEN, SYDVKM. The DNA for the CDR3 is TGTGCCAGCAGTCCCGGCGGGCGCGGTGACTATGGCTACACCTTC. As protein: CASSPGGRGDYGYTF.

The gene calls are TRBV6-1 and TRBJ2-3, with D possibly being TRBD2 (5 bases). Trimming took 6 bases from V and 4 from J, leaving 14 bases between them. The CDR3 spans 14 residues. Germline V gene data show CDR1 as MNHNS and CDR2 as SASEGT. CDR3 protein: CASSQEAGADTQYF. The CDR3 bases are TGTGCCAGCAGCCAGGAGGCCGGGGCAGATACGCAGTATTTT.

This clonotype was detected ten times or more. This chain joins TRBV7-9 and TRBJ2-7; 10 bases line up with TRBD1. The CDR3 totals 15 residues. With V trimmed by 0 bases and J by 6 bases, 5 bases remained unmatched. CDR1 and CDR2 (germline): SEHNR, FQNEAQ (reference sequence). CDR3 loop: CASSLAGTGEGEQYF. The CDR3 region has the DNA TGTGCCAGCAGCTTAGCCGGGACAGGGGAAGGCGAGCAGTACTTC.

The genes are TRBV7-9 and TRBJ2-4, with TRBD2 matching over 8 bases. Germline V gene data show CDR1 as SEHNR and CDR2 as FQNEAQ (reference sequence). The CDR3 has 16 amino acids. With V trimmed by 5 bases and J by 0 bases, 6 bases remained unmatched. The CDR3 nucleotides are TGTGCCAGCAGCCTCGGACTAGCCGCAGCCAAAAACATTCAGTACTTC. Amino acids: CASSLGLAAAKNIQYF.

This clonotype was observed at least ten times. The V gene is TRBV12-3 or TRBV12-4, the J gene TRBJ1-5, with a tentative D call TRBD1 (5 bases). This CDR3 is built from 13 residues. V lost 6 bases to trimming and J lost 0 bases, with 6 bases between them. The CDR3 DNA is TGTGCCAGCAGCGGGACTAGCAATCAGCCCCAGCATTTT. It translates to CASSGTSNQPQHF.

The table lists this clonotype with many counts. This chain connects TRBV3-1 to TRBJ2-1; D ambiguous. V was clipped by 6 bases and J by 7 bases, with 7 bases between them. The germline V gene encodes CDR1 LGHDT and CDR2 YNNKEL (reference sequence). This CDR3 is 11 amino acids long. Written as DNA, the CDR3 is TGTGCCAGCAGTTATAATAATGAGCAGTTCTTC. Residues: CASSYNNEQFF.